This T cell receptor beta chain derives from a study of blood T cell repertoires in COVID-19. Germline values: CDR1 DFQATT, CDR2 SNEGSKA (reference sequence). This CDR3 contains 14 residues. Between the trimmed V and J ends, which lost 4 bases and 0 bases, there was a span of 13 bases. Data came from immunoSEQ multiplex PCR; TCRdb stores just in-frame clones and leaves some out. The repertoire holds some 88,000 clones, with 85% as singletons. This clonotype was obtained from a man between 60 and 75 years old with acute or convalescent COVID-19. J is TRBJ2-7 and V is TRBV20-1; TRBD2 is a possible D gene (6 bases). Input material: peripheral blood. The CDR3 region has the DNA TGCAGTGCTACTGATAGCGGAAGCTCCTACGAGCAGTACTTC. Encoded protein: CSATDSGSSYEQYF.